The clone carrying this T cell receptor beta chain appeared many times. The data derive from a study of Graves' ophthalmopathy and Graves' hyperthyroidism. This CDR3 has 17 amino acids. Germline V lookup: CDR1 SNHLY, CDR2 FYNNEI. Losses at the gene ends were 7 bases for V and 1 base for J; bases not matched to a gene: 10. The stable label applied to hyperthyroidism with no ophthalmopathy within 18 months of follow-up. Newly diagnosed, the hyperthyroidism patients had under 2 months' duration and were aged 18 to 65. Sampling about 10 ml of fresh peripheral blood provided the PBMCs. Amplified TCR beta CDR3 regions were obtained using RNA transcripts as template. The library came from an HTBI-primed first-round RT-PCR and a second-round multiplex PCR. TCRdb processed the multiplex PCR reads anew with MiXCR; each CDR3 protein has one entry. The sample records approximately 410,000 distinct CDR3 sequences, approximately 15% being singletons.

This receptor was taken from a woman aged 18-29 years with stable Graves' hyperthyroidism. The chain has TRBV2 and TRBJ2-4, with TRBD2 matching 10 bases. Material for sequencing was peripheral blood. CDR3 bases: TGTGCCAGCACATTAGCGGGGGGAAGAGAGGCCAAAAACATTCAGTACTTC. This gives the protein CASTLAGGREAKNIQYF.